Presented here are 32 T cell receptor beta chains from one specimen sequenced in a study of blood T cell repertoires in COVID-19. Repertoires were generated with immunoSEQ multiplex PCR, while TCRdb's copy carries only in-frame clones and drops some. Seen here are around 230,000 clones, more than 70% observed once, and the top ten hold around 2.5%. The specimen was PBMCs or T cells enriched from blood (not recorded which). The receptor set was obtained from a woman between 40 and 55 years old with acute COVID-19.

Concerning this clone: At one end, the junction sequence differs from germline, possibly due to a read error. The genes are TRBV4-1 and TRBJ2-7; 13 nucleotides match TRBD2. The length of the CDR3 is 14 residues. Germline loops: CDR1 MGHRA, CDR2 YSYEKL. CDR3: CASSQPGLAGVLDF. Written as DNA, the CDR3 is TGCGCCAGCAGCCAGCCCGGACTAGCGGGGGTTCTGGACTTC.

The chain links TRBV15 to TRBJ1-1; TRBD1 might be the D (5 bases). The CDR3 length is 16 residues. The V gene lost 0 bases and the J gene lost 1 base, with 12 bases spanning the gap. Germline V gene data show CDR1 as LNHNV and CDR2 as YYDKDF (reference sequence). The DNA of the CDR3 is TGTGCCACCAGCAGAGATACGGGTAGGGGGAACACTGAAGCTTTCTTT. Its protein product is CATSRDTGRGNTEAFF.

The V and J genes are TRBV2 and TRBJ2-1; 9 nucleotides match TRBD2. Germline lookup yields CDR1 SNHLY and CDR2 FYNNEI. After removal of 9 bases from V and 4 bases from J, the junction contained 10 bases not matched to a gene. This CDR3 is 15 amino acids long. The CDR3 DNA is TGTGCCAGTGGGACGAGCGGGGGGCAATACAATGAGCAGTTCTTC. It specifies CASGTSGGQYNEQFF.

J is TRBJ2-1 and V is TRBV7-9, with D possibly TRBD2 on 6 matching bases. The germline V gene encodes CDR1 SEHNR and CDR2 FQNEAQ (reference sequence). There are 17 residues in the CDR3. Trimming pared 6 bases from V and 0 bases from J, leaving 18 bases between. CDR3 sequence (DNA): TGTGCCAGCAGAATTTCCGGGGCGGAGGGCTCCTACAATGAGCAGTTCTTC. Amino acid sequence: CASRISGAEGSYNEQFF.

The rearrangement uses TRBV7-2 and TRBJ2-7, with 9 bases matching TRBD1. V was clipped by 6 bases and J by 6 bases; unmatched bases: 9. This CDR3 is built from 14 residues. Per germline, CDR1 SGHTA and CDR2 FQGNSA. The CDR3 sequence: CASRSPGQGGEQYF. The CDR3 DNA follows: TGTGCCAGCAGATCACCGGGACAGGGAGGCGAGCAGTACTTC.

The chain recombines TRBV6-5 with TRBJ2-3, with a possible D match to TRBD2 (6 bases). Trimming pared 0 bases from V and 1 base from J, leaving 8 bases between. This CDR3 has 15 amino acids. CDR1 MNHEY and CDR2 SVGAGI come from the germline V gene. CDR3 region: CASSYSPGGTDTQYF. CDR3 DNA: TGTGCCAGCAGTTACTCGCCGGGGGGCACAGATACGCAGTATTTT.

The V gene is TRBV9, the J gene TRBJ1-3, with a possible D match to TRBD1 (6 bases). CDR3 length equals 16 residues. The V gene lost 0 bases and the J gene lost 2 bases, with 12 bases spanning the gap. CDR1 and CDR2 from the germline V gene are SGDLS and YYNGEE. The DNA of the CDR3 is TGTGCCAGCAGCGTAGCGGCAGGGGTGGCTGGAAACACCATATATTTT. Its protein product is CASSVAAGVAGNTIYF. Based on the CDR3 plus reference TRBV9 and TRBJ1-3, the full variable domain is DSGVTQTPKHLITATGQRVTLRCSPRSGDLSVYWYQQSLDQGLQFLIQYYNGEERAKGNILERFSAQQFPDLHSELNLSSLELGDSALYFCASSVAAGVAGNTIYFGEGSWLTVV.

The gene calls are TRBV5-1 and TRBJ2-2, with 7 positions matching TRBD1. The CDR3 has 15 residues. CDR1 SGHRS and CDR2 YFSETQ come from the germline V gene. V was pared by 2 bases and J by 4 bases, with 5 bases of the junction left unmatched. The CDR3 loop reads CASSLSDRLTGELFF. The CDR3 coding sequence is TGCGCCAGCAGCTTATCGGACAGGCTCACCGGGGAGCTGTTTTTT.

The CDR3 region is CASSYSRPGSYEQYV. As DNA, the CDR3 is TGTGCCAGCAGTTACTCGCGGCCCGGGAGCTACGAGCAGTACGTC. The chain has TRBV6-6 and TRBJ2-7, with D possibly being TRBD2 (6 bases). Germline V gives CDR1 MNHNY, CDR2 SVGAGI (reference sequence). Trimming shortened V by 0 bases and J by 3 bases, and 12 bases separated the two germline ends. The CDR3 spans 15 residues.

The chain recombines TRBV2 with TRBJ1-2; weak D call: TRBD1 (6 bases). Germline V gene sequence: CDR1 SNHLY, CDR2 FYNNEI. The CDR3 is made up of 14 amino acids. V gave up 6 bases and J gave up 0 bases, with 11 bases separating them. CDR3 residues: CASREDSSNYGYTF. DNA for the CDR3: TGTGCCAGCAGAGAGGACAGTTCTAACTATGGCTACACCTTC. The complete variable domain, with remaining parts taken from reference TRBV2 and TRBJ1-2, reads EPEVTQTPSHQVTQMGQEVILRCVPISNHLYFYWYRQILGQKVEFLVSFYNNEISEKSEIFDDQFSVERPDGSNFTLKIRSTKLEDSAMYFCASREDSSNYGYTFGSGTRLTVV.

The rearrangement joins TRBV20-1 to TRBJ1-1, with 8 bases that match TRBD1. V lost 3 bases to trimming and J lost 5 bases; unmatched junction nucleotides: 8. This CDR3 contains 14 residues. Germline loops: CDR1 DFQATT, CDR2 SNEGSKA (reference sequence). CDR3 region: CSASYNRGLTEAFF. The CDR3 DNA follows: TGCAGTGCTAGTTACAACAGGGGGTTAACTGAAGCTTTCTTT.

The CDR3 DNA sequence: TGTGCCAGCAGCGGGGGCAACCGGGGCTACACCTTC. Amino acid sequence: CASSGGNRGYTF. The chain couples TRBV9 to TRBJ1-2, with D tentatively TRBD1 (5 bases). Germline assignment: CDR1 SGDLS and CDR2 YYNGEE. The CDR3 runs to 12 residues. Trimming removed 3 bases from V and 8 bases from J, with 11 bases in between.

This rearrangement joins TRBV27 to TRBJ2-7; D might be TRBD1 (6 bases). This CDR3 comprises 15 residues. Germline CDR1 is MNHEY and CDR2 is SMNVEV (reference sequence). Trimming took off 8 bases at V and 0 bases at J, with 17 bases between the two ends. The chain's CDR3 is CASSSLQGSSYEQYV. CDR3 bases: TGTGCCAGCTCCTCCCTCCAGGGGAGCTCCTACGAGCAGTACGTC.

The chain links TRBV7-2 to TRBJ2-3; TRBD2 aligns across 12 bases. The germline V gene has CDR1 SGHTA and CDR2 FQGNSA. This CDR3 spans 18 amino acids. With V trimmed by 4 bases and J by 4 bases, 12 bases remained unmatched. The CDR3 DNA reads as TGTGCCAGCAGCTCCATTCCTCTAGCGGGAGGGAACGCAGATACGCAGTATTTT. This codes for CASSSIPLAGGNADTQYF.

J is TRBJ2-2 and V is TRBV2, with D perhaps matching TRBD1 (5 bases). CDR3 size: 13 residues. The V end was cut by 1 base, the J end by 9 bases, with 9 bases between. Germline CDR1 reads SNHLY; CDR2 reads FYNNEI. The CDR3 sequence is CASSEGGLRELFF. The CDR3 DNA follows: TGTGCCAGCAGTGAAGGGGGCCTCCGGGAGCTGTTTTTT.

The V gene is TRBV6-5, the J gene TRBJ1-2; 7 positions match TRBD1. CDR3 length equals 14 residues. The trim removed 0 bases at V and 11 bases at J, leaving 9 bases unmatched. Germline CDR1 reads MNHEY; CDR2 reads SVGAGI. Here the CDR3 DNA reads TGTGCCAGCAGTTACTCGATGACAGGGACGAGATACACCTTC. Residues: CASSYSMTGTRYTF.

The rearrangement uses TRBV6-5 and TRBJ1-5; D call uncertain. CDR3 length: 14 amino acids. Germline CDR1 is MNHEY and CDR2 is SVGAGI. The V gene lost 5 bases and the J gene lost 0 bases, with 8 bases spanning the gap. The CDR3 protein is CASSRPGSNQPQHF. The CDR3 DNA reads TGTGCCAGCAGTCGCCCCGGTAGCAATCAGCCCCAGCATTTT.

This chain links TRBV24-1 with TRBJ1-2; D unclear. This CDR3 contains 14 residues. V was shortened by 3 bases and J by 6 bases, with 13 bases between the two germline ends. Germline assignment: CDR1 KGHDR and CDR2 SFDVKD. CDR3 DNA: TGTGCCACCAGTGATCATTCCATGATAGATGGCTACACCTTC. It is translated as CATSDHSMIDGYTF.

There are a few counts of this clone. The rearrangement links TRBV19 to TRBJ1-5; D uncertain. Trimming shortened V by 4 bases and J by 0 bases, and 7 bases separated the two germline ends. Germline CDR1 reads LNHDA; CDR2 reads SQIVND (reference sequence). This CDR3 comprises 14 residues. CDR3 bases: TGTGCCAGTAGTACCCACATTAGCAATCAGCCCCAGCATTTT. Amino acid sequence: CASSTHISNQPQHF.

This sequence joins TRBV4-1 and TRBJ1-6, with a weak D call TRBD1 (5 bases). This CDR3 is 14 amino acids long. CDR1 MGHRA and CDR2 YSYEKL come from the germline V gene. Trimming shortened V by 2 bases and J by 10 bases, and 12 bases separated the two germline ends. DNA of the CDR3: TGCGCCAGCAGCCAACCGACAGTTCTATCACCCCTCCACTTT. It codes for CASSQPTVLSPLHF.

The chain joins TRBV4-3 to TRBJ1-1; weak D call: TRBD1 (5 bases). Germline V lookup: CDR1 LGHNA, CDR2 YSLEER. The CDR3 is 16 residues long. Deletions cut 0 bases from V and 4 bases from J, with 15 bases between. This chain's CDR3 is CASSQDKGWRVTEAFF. Written as DNA, the CDR3 is TGCGCCAGCAGCCAAGATAAGGGGTGGAGGGTCACTGAAGCTTTCTTT.

This chain connects TRBV7-2 to TRBJ2-2; 8 bases are shared with TRBD2. After removal of 4 bases from V and 6 bases from J, the junction contained 1 base not matched to a gene. This CDR3 comprises 13 residues. Germline CDR1 is SGHTA and CDR2 is FQGNSA. The DNA of the CDR3 is TGTGCCAGCAGCTGGACTAGCCCCGGGGAGCTGTTTTTT. Translating it yields CASSWTSPGELFF. Full variable domain (rest looked up from reference TRBV7-2 and TRBJ2-2): GAGVSQSPSNKVTEKGKDVELRCDPISGHTALYWYRQSLGQGLEFLIYFQGNSAPDKSGLPSDRFSAERTGGSVSTLTIQRTQQEDSAVYLCASSWTSPGELFFGEGSRLTVL.

CDR3 region: CASSFPDTGTTGELFF. The CDR3 nucleotides read TGTGCCAGCAGCTTTCCCGACACAGGGACAACCGGGGAGCTGTTTTTT. The V and J genes are TRBV7-9 and TRBJ2-2; tentative D call: TRBD1 (6 bases). Looked up from germline, CDR1 is SEHNR and CDR2 is FQNEAQ (reference sequence). V lost 3 bases and J 5 bases, leaving 16 bases between the germline ends. CDR3 length: 16 residues.

V is TRBV9 and J is TRBJ2-7; D may be TRBD2 (6 bases). V lost 4 bases and J lost 0, with 11 bases in between. Per germline, CDR1 SGDLS and CDR2 YYNGEE. The CDR3 length is 14 residues. The CDR3 spells CASSLGGASYEQYF. The CDR3 DNA follows: TGTGCCAGCAGCCTCGGCGGGGCCTCCTACGAGCAGTACTTC.

This rearrangement joins TRBV5-1 to TRBJ2-1; tentatively, D is TRBD1 (6 bases). V was cut by 4 bases and J by 0 bases, with 14 bases left in between. The CDR3 spans 16 residues. CDR1 SGHRS and CDR2 YFSETQ come from the germline V gene. The CDR3 loop is CASSALRGYSYNEQFF. CDR3 coding DNA: TGCGCCAGCAGCGCACTCAGGGGATACTCCTACAATGAGCAGTTCTTC.

The chain uses TRBV5-5 and TRBJ2-1; a possible D gene is TRBD1 (8 bases). Trimming removed 4 bases at V and 1 base at J, with 15 bases between. CDR1 is SGHKS and CDR2 is YYEKEE in the germline V gene (reference sequence). CDR3 length: 16 residues. The CDR3 loop reads CASSGQGGGSYNEQFF. The CDR3 nucleotides read TGTGCCAGCAGCGGACAGGGAGGGGGGTCCTACAATGAGCAGTTCTTC.

The chain uses TRBV29-1 and TRBJ1-2, with D maybe TRBD1 (6 bases). The CDR3 length is 11 residues. Trimming took off 4 bases at V and 3 bases at J, with 6 bases between the two ends. Germline assignment: CDR1 SQVTM and CDR2 ANQGSEA. CDR3 region: CSVGQDYGYTF. For the CDR3, the DNA is TGCAGCGTTGGACAGGACTATGGCTACACCTTC.

The chain joins TRBV4-1 to TRBJ1-2; maybe TRBD1 (5 bases). The V gene lost 0 bases and the J gene lost 4 bases, with 18 bases spanning the gap. Germline V gene data show CDR1 as MGHRA and CDR2 as YSYEKL. CDR3 size: 17 residues. The CDR3 DNA reads as TGCGCCAGCAGCCAAGATAGGGAGGGGTTTCAATTCTATGGCTACACCTTC. Amino acids: CASSQDREGFQFYGYTF.

The chain employs TRBV7-8 and TRBJ2-7; weak D call: TRBD1 (5 bases). CDR3 length: 17 residues. Germline CDR1 reads SGHVS; CDR2 reads FQNEAQ. V lost 0 bases to trimming and J lost 2 bases, with 17 bases between them. CDR3 coding DNA: TGTGCCAGCAGCTTAGCGCTTTCCGCCGCAGGGACCTACGAGCAGTACGTC. Translation gives CASSLALSAAGTYEQYV.

J is TRBJ1-3 and V is TRBV29-1, with a tentative D call TRBD1 (6 bases). The germline V and J ends were trimmed by 6 bases and 4 bases, with 7 bases remaining between them. The CDR3 sequence is 11 residues long. CDR1 SQVTM and CDR2 ANQGSEA come from the germline V gene. This CDR3 is CSVQGGNTIYF. In DNA form, the CDR3 reads TGCAGCGTCCAGGGGGGAAACACCATATATTTT.

As regards this clone: At one end the junction does not follow the germline gene, possibly because of a read error. This sequence joins TRBV19 and TRBJ1-5; D might be TRBD1 (6 bases). CDR1 LNHDA and CDR2 SQIVND come from the germline V gene (reference sequence). This CDR3 has 15 amino acids. This chain's CDR3 is CASSIGTNSNQPQHF. The CDR3 DNA reads as TGTGCCAGCAGTATCGGGACAAATAGCAATCAGCCCCAGCATTTT. The full variable domain, completed using reference TRBV19 and TRBJ1-5, is DGGITQSPKYLFRKEGQNVTLSCEQNLNHDAMYWYRQDPGQGLRLIYYSQIVNDFQKGDIAEGYSVSREKKESFPLTVTSAQKNPTAFYLCASSIGTNSNQPQHFGDGTRLSIL.

This clone was counted between two and nine times. The genes are TRBV6-2 or TRBV6-3 and TRBJ2-7, with 10 bases lining up with TRBD2. CDR3 size: 15 residues. Trimming removed 0 bases from V and 6 bases from J; junction bases left unmatched: 5. From germline, CDR1 is MNHEY and CDR2 SVGEGT. The CDR3 coding sequence is TGTGCCAGCAGTTACTCTGTAGCGGGGGGATTCGAGCAGTACTTC. This gives the protein CASSYSVAGGFEQYF.